The clone carrying this TCR beta chain was detected a few times. The antigen is not known. The same CDR3 can be traced to other DNA sequences in this sample. The data belong to a study of shared clonotypes between healthy human individuals. Study at large: The people who gave samples were two women and a few men aged 18 to 49. Whole-study results and caveats: Sampling was confined to blood; repertoires within tissues likely differ.

Clones were sequenced by immunoSEQ multiplex PCR, and TCRdb holds only the in-frame ones, with some missing. The sample has a few hundred thousand clones, 60% to 80% seen once. Around 90 million PBMCs supplied genomic DNA for unsorted samples. This CDR3 is 11 amino acids long. V lost 2 bases and J lost 3, with 2 bases in between. Germline loops: CDR1 SGHNT, CDR2 YYREEE (reference sequence). The sequencing input was PBMCs. The J gene is TRBJ2-5, the V gene TRBV5-4; D not certain. This clonotype originated in a woman in her thirties or forties in good health. Some clones in this sample may be carry-over from other donors' samples. CDR3 loop: CASSLEETQYF. The DNA of the CDR3 is TGTGCCAGCAGCTTAGAAGAGACCCAGTACTTC.